A selection of T cell receptor beta chains follows, all from one sample in a study of blood T cell repertoires in COVID-19. Assay: immunoSEQ multiplex PCR; the TCRdb copy retains only in-frame clones and omits some. Here the sample spans 250,000 to 300,000 clones, 89% being singletons. Material: peripheral blood. Receptors were obtained from a man in his fifties or sixties with acute or convalescent COVID-19. Each CDR3 is given with its conserved first and last residue. Fields, in order: V gene, J gene, D gene, clone size, CDR3 length, CDR3 DNA, CDR3 protein. The D gene is left open where the match is weak. Where a row states a size, it is once, few, many or the class of an expanded clone; other rows omit it.

TRBV5-1	TRBJ2-7	-	once	15	TGCGCCAGCAGCTTGGCGTTGGGAGCAGGCTACGAGCAGTACTTC	CASSLALGAGYEQYF
TRBV5-1	TRBJ2-7	TRBD1	-	15	TGCGCCAGCAGCTTGGTTGGGACAGGAGGGTCCGAGCAGTACTTC	CASSLVGTGGSEQYF
TRBV9	TRBJ2-3	TRBD2	-	15	TGTGCCAGCAATTTCGGGGGGGCCAGCACAGATACGCAGTATTTT	CASNFGGASTDTQYF
TRBV5-8	TRBJ1-2	TRBD1	-	13	TGTGCCAGCAGCAAGGACAGGGGGCTTGGCTACACCTTC	CASSKDRGLGYTF
TRBV19	TRBJ1-2	-	once	14	TGTGCCAGTAGTGCCCTACAGGAGCTCTCTGGCTACACCTTC	CASSALQELSGYTF
TRBV7-6	TRBJ2-3	-	many	15	TGTGCCAGCAGCTTAGAGTCAGGGTTCACAGATACGCAGTATTTT	CASSLESGFTDTQYF
TRBV20-1	TRBJ2-5	-	-	11	TGCAGTGCTGCAGGGCCAGAGACCCAGTACTTC	CSAAGPETQYF
TRBV4-1	TRBJ2-2	TRBD2	-	17	TGCGCCAGCAGCCAAGAAGGGCGGGGGGCGAACACCGGGGAGCTGTTTTTT	CASSQEGRGANTGELFF
TRBV6-2/TRBV6-3	TRBJ1-5	-	-	13	TGTGCCAGCAGTTACCGGGGGTATCAGCCCCAGCATTTT	CASSYRGYQPQHF
TRBV7-3	TRBJ2-1	-	-	16	TGTGCCAGCAGCTTAAACGTGGACTACCACTACAATGAGCAGTTCTTC	CASSLNVDYHYNEQFF
TRBV7-9	TRBJ1-1	-	-	11	TGTGCCAGCAGCCTACGGGGGAATGCTTTCTTT	CASSLRGNAFF
TRBV6-5	TRBJ2-7	-	-	13	TGTGCCAGCAGTTACAACGAGCTTTACGAGCAGTACTTC	CASSYNELYEQYF
TRBV6-5	TRBJ1-3	-	-	13	TGTGCCAGCAGCGCGCCTGGTGGAAACACCATATATTTT	CASSAPGGNTIYF
TRBV5-6	TRBJ2-7	TRBD1	-	15	TGTGCCAGCAGCTGGGACAGGGAAAGCTCCTACGAGCAGTACTTC	CASSWDRESSYEQYF
TRBV2	TRBJ1-4	-	-	14	TGTGCCAGCACAGATCGGCAGGGTAATGAAAAACTGTTTTTT	CASTDRQGNEKLFF
TRBV5-4	TRBJ2-4	TRBD1	-	14	TGTGCCAGCAGCCGGGGACAGGCTCAGGGGGTTCAGTACTTC	CASSRGQAQGVQYF
TRBV10-1	TRBJ1-1	-	-	14	TGCGCCAGCAGTGAGAAGGGGTGGAACACTGAAGCTTTCTTT	CASSEKGWNTEAFF
TRBV19	TRBJ1-2	TRBD1	-	15	TGTGCCAGTACCCCGCCCGGCCAGGGGGCTTATGGCTACACCTTC	CASTPPGQGAYGYTF
TRBV7-9	TRBJ1-1	-	-	17	TGTGCCAGCAGCTTAGCGCAAGGGGCGTTTAAGGACACTGAAGCTTTCTTT	CASSLAQGAFKDTEAFF
TRBV15	TRBJ1-2	-	few	13	TGTGCCACCAGCAGAGGATTTAGCTATGGCTACACCTTC	CATSRGFSYGYTF